This passage covers 13 T cell receptor beta chains from one sample sequenced in a study of spatial heterogeneity in lung cancer. Study-level results: The study found that expanded intratumoral alpha and beta TCR counts tracked tumor mutation counts.

These receptors are not linked to any known antigen. Time point meaning: sample taken at primary tumor resection. TCRdb itself ran the 5' RACE reads through MiXCR, one entry per CDR3 protein. This table has more than 20,000 distinct CDR3 sequences, nearly 6.5% appearing once. The material sequenced was lung tumor tissue, taken at surgery. The receptors were gathered from a male donor with early-stage non-small cell lung cancer.

This clonotype was seen many times. The chain uses TRBV21-1 and TRBJ2-5; the table's D call, TRBD1, has no DNA check behind it. TRBV21-1 is described as a pseudogene. The CDR3 covers 20 residues. Here the CDR3 DNA reads TGTGCCAGCAGCGCCCCCCTGGGGGCGCCGGCGGGAGGGGGACAAGAGACCCAGTACTTC. As protein: CASSAPLGAPAGGGQETQYF.

By sample fraction, this clonotype is medium-sized. V usage is TRBV14 and J usage is TRBJ2-1; 11 positions match TRBD2. The CDR3 runs to 15 residues. V lost 4 bases and J lost 6; bases outside the gene matches: 5. Germline assignment: CDR1 SGHDN and CDR2 FVKESK. The CDR3 DNA is TGTGCCAGCAGCCTTCCTAGCGGGGGGCGCAATGAGCAGTTCTTC. This sequence encodes CASSLPSGGRNEQFF.

This clonotype appeared many times. The chain couples TRBV3-1 to TRBJ1-5; no firm D call. Germline V lookup: CDR1 LGHDT, CDR2 YNNKEL (reference sequence). V dropped 3 bases and J dropped 5 bases, with 5 bases sitting between them. CDR3 length equals 12 residues. CDR3 in amino acids: CASSHRDQPQHF. The CDR3 coding sequence is TGTGCCAGCAGCCACCGCGATCAGCCCCAGCATTTT.

The rearrangement uses TRBV6-1 and TRBJ1-6; D remains unclear. Trimming removed 2 bases at V and 7 bases at J, with 6 bases between. Per germline, CDR1 MNHNS and CDR2 SASEGT. The CDR3 runs 13 residues. This CDR3 is CASSEKQNSPLHF. The DNA for the CDR3 is TGTGCCAGCAGTGAAAAACAAAATTCACCCCTCCACTTT.

This clonotype was found many times. The chain uses TRBV24-1 and TRBJ1-5; TRBD1 aligns across 9 bases. CDR3 length: 19 residues. CDR1 is KGHDR, CDR2 SFDVKD, per germline. The V gene end was trimmed by 2 bases and the J gene end by 3 bases; junction bases not matched to a gene: 13. Here the CDR3 DNA reads TGTGCCACCAGTGATTCTACCGGGACAGGGAATTCGGACAATCAGCCCCAGCATTTT. It yields the protein CATSDSTGTGNSDNQPQHF.

At least ten counts were recorded for this clonotype. This chain uses TRBV28 with TRBJ1-2; 8 positions match TRBD1. With 3 bases clipped from V and 12 bases from J, the junction kept 9 bases outside the gene matches. Germline assignment: CDR1 MDHEN and CDR2 SYDVKM. This CDR3 is built from 13 residues. For the CDR3, the DNA is TGTGCCAGCAGTTTGGACAGGGTGGATTTCGACACCTTC. Its translation is CASSLDRVDFDTF.

In its sample, this clonotype was seen a few times. The chain combines TRBV6-4 with TRBJ2-3; 11 nucleotides line up with TRBD2. This CDR3 is built from 15 residues. After removal of 6 bases from V and 6 bases from J, the junction contained 8 bases not matched to a gene. Germline-derived CDR1 and CDR2 are MRHNA and SNTAGT. The CDR3 here is CASRTIAGGPDTQYF. The CDR3 DNA is TGTGCCAGCAGAACGATAGCGGGAGGGCCGGATACGCAGTATTTT.

This clonotype was seen at least ten times. The J gene is TRBJ2-3, the V gene TRBV16; D is unclear. Looked up from germline, CDR1 is KGHSY and CDR2 is FQNENV. Trimming stripped 6 bases from V and 5 bases from J, with 9 bases between. This CDR3 contains 12 residues. The CDR3 nucleotides are TGTGCCAGCAGTCGGCAATTAGATACGCAGTATTTT. It codes for CASSRQLDTQYF. The full variable domain, in which reference TRBV16 and TRBJ2-3 provide the parts outside the CDR3, is GEEVAQTPKHLVRGEGQKAKLYCAPIKGHSYVFWYQQVLKNEFKFLISFQNENVFDETGMPKERFSAKCLPNSPCSLEIQATKLEDSAVYFCASSRQLDTQYFGPGTRLTVL.

The chain has TRBV18 and TRBJ2-7, with D possibly being TRBD2 (5 bases). V was trimmed by 5 bases and J by 3 bases, leaving 17 bases between them. CDR3 size: 15 residues. CDR1 is KGHSH and CDR2 is LQKENI in the germline V gene. The CDR3 region has the DNA TGTGCCAGCTCAGCTATTGACCCCGGAGGCTACGAGCAGTACTTC. Translation gives CASSAIDPGGYEQYF. The full variable domain, completed using reference TRBV18 and TRBJ2-7, is NAGVMQNPRHLVRRRGQEARLRCSPMKGHSHVYWYRQLPEEGLKFMVYLQKENIIDESGMPKERFSAEFPKEGPSILRIQQVVRGDSAAYFCASSAIDPGGYEQYFGPGTRLTVT.

This clonotype has at least ten counts. The chain has TRBV20-1 and TRBJ2-2; TRBD2 agrees at 12 bases. The length of the CDR3 is 14 residues. V dropped 5 bases and J dropped 5; count of bases not matched to a gene: 3. Germline V gives CDR1 DFQATT, CDR2 SNEGSKA (reference sequence). For the CDR3, the DNA is TGCAGTGCTCCGACTAGCGGGAGTACCGGGGAGCTGTTTTTT. Amino acids: CSAPTSGSTGELFF.

The chain combines TRBV30 with TRBJ2-7; 10 positions match TRBD1. The ends lost 3 bases at V and 3 bases at J; junction bases unmatched: 2. Germline lookup yields CDR1 GTSNPN and CDR2 SVGIG (reference sequence). CDR3 size: 13 residues. The CDR3 coding sequence is TGTGCCTGGAGAGGGACAGGGGTCTACGAGCAGTACTTC. Translated: CAWRGTGVYEQYF.

This clonotype was observed at least ten times. V and J are TRBV28 and TRBJ2-7; D call uncertain. CDR1 MDHEN and CDR2 SYDVKM come from the germline V gene. The length of the CDR3 is 12 residues. V gave up 8 bases and J gave up 3 bases, with 11 bases separating them. DNA of the CDR3: TGTGCCAGCTGGGCGGTAGACTACGAGCAGTACTTC. Translating gives CASWAVDYEQYF.

This clonotype was recorded many times. V usage is TRBV5-1 and J usage is TRBJ2-5; 12 nucleotides agree with TRBD2. The CDR3 totals 18 residues. The J segment lost 3 bases and the V segment lost 3 bases, leaving 12 bases of the junction unmatched. Germline V gene data show CDR1 as SGHRS and CDR2 as YFSETQ. The CDR3 spells CASSSAHSSGRAKETQYF. The CDR3 DNA is TGCGCCAGCAGCTCGGCCCATTCTAGCGGGAGGGCCAAAGAGACCCAGTACTTC.